The 20 T cell receptor beta chains listed next were all sequenced from one sample in a study of beta chain features in type 1 diabetes. Every bit of the isolated RNA underwent reverse transcription, so sequencing read expressed TCRB transcripts. Here immunoSEQ multiplex PCR was the method, and the copy in TCRdb shows in-frame clones only, minus some. The sample yields 430,000 or so clones, approximately 10% seen once. The sequenced sample was naive CD4+ T cells from blood. These receptor sequences come from a woman under 30 in good health.

This clone was counted only a few times. The CDR3 region has the DNA TGCGCCAGCAGACGGAGCCCCGTTACTGAAGCTTTCTTT. The encoded protein is CASRRSPVTEAFF. The V and J genes are TRBV4-1 and TRBJ1-1, with D uncertain. V lost 6 bases and J 5 bases, leaving 13 bases between the germline ends. The germline V gene encodes CDR1 MGHRA and CDR2 YSYEKL. CDR3 size: 13 residues.

V usage is TRBV28 and J usage is TRBJ1-2; D gene ambiguous. Trimming took off 5 bases at V and 1 base at J, with 11 bases between the two ends. The CDR3 totals 14 residues. CDR1 and CDR2 (germline): MDHEN, SYDVKM. Here the CDR3 reads CASSPHSVNYGYTF. The DNA for the CDR3 is TGTGCCAGCAGTCCCCACTCCGTTAACTATGGCTACACCTTC.

The rearrangement uses TRBV19 and TRBJ2-1; weak D call: TRBD2 (5 bases). Trimming stripped 6 bases from V and 7 bases from J, with 16 bases between. Germline assignment: CDR1 LNHDA and CDR2 SQIVND (reference sequence). The CDR3 loop spans 14 amino acids. Written as DNA, the CDR3 is TGTGCCAGTAGGGGTACGGGGTTTAGGAATGAGCAGTTCTTC. Residues: CASRGTGFRNEQFF.

This clone showed up just a few times. This chain connects TRBV5-1 to TRBJ2-3; D not resolved. The CDR3 sequence is 15 residues long. Germline V gene lookup returns CDR1 SGHRS and CDR2 YFSETQ. With 0 bases removed from V and 1 base from J, the gap between germline ends came to 9 bases. The CDR3 region has the DNA TGCGCCAGCAGCTTGGAGGGAAGGGGCACAGATACGCAGTATTTT. It encodes CASSLEGRGTDTQYF. Full variable domain (rest looked up from reference TRBV5-1 and TRBJ2-3): KAGVTQTPRYLIKTRGQQVTLSCSPISGHRSVSWYQQTPGQGLQFLFEYFSETQRNKGNFPGRFSGRQFSNSRSEMNVSTLELGDSALYLCASSLEGRGTDTQYFGPGTRLTVL.

This clone was picked up a small number of times. This chain uses TRBV25-1 with TRBJ2-3, with 11 bases that match TRBD2. Unmatched junction bases numbered 14, after V lost 10 bases and J lost 2 bases. This CDR3 contains 17 residues. Germline assignment: CDR1 MGHDK and CDR2 SYGVNS. The CDR3 protein is CATAGLAVGPNTDTQYF. CDR3 sequence (DNA): TGTGCCACCGCGGGACTAGCGGTGGGGCCGAACACAGATACGCAGTATTTT.

This clone turned up a few times. The V and J genes are TRBV4-3 and TRBJ2-1; D is tentatively TRBD1 or TRBD2 (5 bases each). The CDR3 consists of 13 residues. In germline, CDR1 is LGHNA, CDR2 YSLEER. V was cut by 1 base and J by 10 bases, with 11 bases left in between. In DNA form, the CDR3 reads TGCGCCAGCAGCCAAGGTGGGGGAAGGGAGCAGTTCTTC. This codes for CASSQGGGREQFF.

The V call is TRBV7-9, the J call TRBJ2-1; D unresolved. V lost 5 bases and J 5 bases, leaving 4 bases between the germline ends. This CDR3 contains 11 residues. The V gene's germline CDR1 is SEHNR and CDR2 FQNEAQ (reference sequence). The CDR3 here is CASSAHNEQFF. Written as DNA, the CDR3 is TGTGCCAGCAGCGCCCACAATGAGCAGTTCTTC.

This clone was counted between two and nine times. The chain combines TRBV29-1 with TRBJ2-5, with a possible D match to TRBD2 (7 bases). Germline values: CDR1 SQVTM, CDR2 ANQGSEA. V lost 7 bases, J lost 4 bases, and 16 bases lay in between. CDR3 length: 13 amino acids. The CDR3 coding sequence is TGCAGCGCTCTTGGGGGGGGCCCAGAGACCCAGTACTTC. Amino acid sequence: CSALGGGPETQYF.

This clone has only a few counts. The V gene is TRBV27, the J gene TRBJ2-2, with D unclear. V was clipped by 3 bases and J by 4 bases, with 9 bases between them. The CDR3 consists of 14 residues. The germline CDR1 and CDR2 sequences are MNHEY and SMNVEV (reference sequence). The CDR3 region has the DNA TGTGCCAGCAGTTTCACCGACATCACCGGGGAGCTGTTTTTT. Amino acid sequence: CASSFTDITGELFF.

The rearrangement joins TRBV21-1 to TRBJ2-1. TRBV21-1 is listed as a pseudogene. The CDR3 totals 17 residues. DNA of the CDR3: TGTGCCAGCAGCAAGGGCTCTAGGTATTACTCTAACAATGAGCAGTTCTTC. It specifies CASSKGSRYYSNNEQFF.

The sample holds a few counts of this clone. The chain's CDR3 is CASSPTKDSFSVANVLTF. CDR3 nucleotides: TGTGCCAGCAGCCCGACAAAAGACAGTTTCTCGGTTGCCAACGTCCTGACTTTC. V usage is TRBV11-3 and J usage is TRBJ2-6, with D possibly being TRBD1 (5 bases). Trimming took off 5 bases at V and 7 bases at J, with 24 bases between the two ends. Germline V gene data show CDR1 as SGHNT and CDR2 as YENEEA. The CDR3 length is 18 residues. Full variable domain (rest looked up from reference TRBV11-3 and TRBJ2-6): EAGVVQSPRYKIIEKKQPVAFWCNPISGHNTLYWYLQNLGQGPELLIRYENEEAVDDSQLPKDRFSAERLKGVDSTLKIQPAELGDSAVYLCASSPTKDSFSVANVLTFGAGSRLTVL.

This chain uses TRBV7-9 with TRBJ2-2; 7 nucleotides match TRBD1. The CDR3 is 14 amino acids. Germline V CDR1 and CDR2: SEHNR, FQNEAQ (reference sequence). V was clipped by 9 bases and J by 0 bases; unmatched bases: 4. For the CDR3, the DNA is TGTGCCAGTAAGACAGGGACGAACACCGGGGAGCTGTTTTTT. As protein: CASKTGTNTGELFF.

This clone was observed a few times. The chain is built from TRBV5-4 and TRBJ2-3; D remains ambiguous. The CDR3 totals 13 residues. V lost 1 base and J lost 2, with 5 bases in between. CDR1 is SGHNT and CDR2 is YYREEE in the germline V gene (reference sequence). The CDR3 sequence is CASSLSDTDTQYF. DNA for the CDR3: TGTGCCAGCAGCTTGTCAGACACAGATACGCAGTATTTT.

V usage is TRBV13 and J usage is TRBJ2-1, with 9 bases lining up with TRBD1. CDR1 and CDR2 from the germline V gene are PRHDT and FYEKMQ (reference sequence). This CDR3 comprises 17 residues. V shed 4 bases, J shed 8 bases, and the junction held 15 bases outside the gene matches. The CDR3 DNA sequence: TGTGCCAGCAGCTCACCGGGACAGGGATCTGGTAAGGATGAGCAGTTCTTC. Translating it yields CASSSPGQGSGKDEQFF.

This chain uses TRBV6-6 with TRBJ2-3, with D tentatively TRBD1 or TRBD2 (5 bases each). The CDR3 has 14 amino acids. Trimming took off 2 bases at V and 0 bases at J, with 6 bases between the two ends. The germline V gene encodes CDR1 MNHNY and CDR2 SVGAGI (reference sequence). CDR3 DNA: TGTGCCAGCAGTTACGGGGACAGCACAGATACGCAGTATTTT. This translates into CASSYGDSTDTQYF.

This chain joins TRBV6-6 and TRBJ2-3, with D maybe TRBD1 (6 bases). Germline CDR1 MNHNY, CDR2 SVGAGI (reference sequence). The V end was cut by 4 bases, the J end by 2 bases, with 10 bases between. The CDR3 is 14 amino acids. The CDR3 here is CASSLGGVTDTQYF. The CDR3 nucleotides read TGTGCCAGCAGTTTAGGGGGAGTCACAGATACGCAGTATTTT.

The rearrangement uses TRBV29-1 and TRBJ2-1; no clear D. The CDR3 totals 15 residues. In germline, CDR1 is SQVTM, CDR2 ANQGSEA. The ends were cut back, 4 bases at V and 0 bases at J, with 13 bases in the middle. CDR3 sequence: CSVGPGWSSYNEQFF. CDR3 in DNA: TGCAGCGTTGGGCCGGGCTGGAGCTCCTACAATGAGCAGTTCTTC.

The table lists this clone with a few counts. Other nucleotide sequences from this sample produce the same CDR3. The chain has TRBV20-1 and TRBJ1-4; D is undetermined. The CDR3 contains 11 residues. The germline V gene encodes CDR1 DFQATT and CDR2 SNEGSKA (reference sequence). With 0 bases removed from V and 8 bases from J, the gap between germline ends came to 4 bases. The chain's CDR3 is CSARDREKLFF. The DNA for the CDR3 is TGCAGTGCTAGAGATAGAGAAAAACTGTTTTTT.

The V and J genes are TRBV10-3 and TRBJ2-5, with 9 bases that match TRBD1. V trimming: 3 bases; J trimming: 5 bases; junction bases outside the gene matches: 4. Germline V gene lookup returns CDR1 ENHRY and CDR2 SYGVKD. CDR3 length: 14 residues. CDR3 DNA: TGTGCCATCAGTGACCCGACAGGGGGGGAGACCCAGTACTTC. It encodes CAISDPTGGETQYF.

This chain joins TRBV19 and TRBJ1-1; D unclear. The CDR3 sequence is 15 residues long. Trimming took 2 bases from V and 0 from J, leaving 10 bases between them. Germline loops: CDR1 LNHDA, CDR2 SQIVND (reference sequence). The CDR3 DNA sequence: TGTGCCAGTAGTATAATTGGGCTAATGAACACTGAAGCTTTCTTT. This gives the protein CASSIIGLMNTEAFF.